A selection of T cell receptor beta chains follows, all from one sample in a study of CD8+ T cells in alopecia areata. Profiled with immunoSEQ multiplex PCR; TCRdb holds only in-frame clones, not every one. The table shows some 200,000 clones, with approximately 56% occurring only once. Sequencing was performed on CD4+ T cells sorted from blood, taken at week 4, from a patient treated with tofacitinib. These TCRs come from a human donor with alopecia areata. CDR3s include the opening cysteine and the closing phenylalanine or tryptophan. A D gene is named only where the DNA matches it firmly. Clone size is stated in some rows and not others, as once, few, many or a class when expanded.

cdr3_aa,cdr3_nt,v_call,j_call,clone_size,d_call
CAWKGAGAETQYF,TGTGCCTGGAAGGGGGCAGGGGCAGAGACCCAGTACTTC,TRBV30,TRBJ2-5,.,TRBD1
CSVEAQGDEQFF,TGCAGCGTTGAGGCACAGGGGGATGAGCAGTTCTTC,TRBV29-1,TRBJ2-1,.,TRBD1
CASRRGGQYEQYF,TGTGCCAGCAGGAGGGGGGGCCAGTACGAGCAGTACTTC,TRBV28,TRBJ2-7,.,.
CASSLKNTGELFF,TGTGCCAGCAGCCTCAAGAACACCGGGGAGCTGTTTTTT,TRBV7-9,TRBJ2-2,.,.
CASSPKETQYF,TGTGCCAGCAGCCCAAAAGAGACCCAGTACTTC,TRBV11-2,TRBJ2-5,few,.
CASSFLAGGSDTQYF,TGTGCCAGCAGTTTTCTAGCGGGGGGGTCAGATACGCAGTATTTT,TRBV28,TRBJ2-3,few,TRBD2
CASRKNRGQDQPQHF,TGTGCCAGCAGGAAAAACAGGGGGCAGGATCAGCCCCAGCATTTT,TRBV6-1,TRBJ1-5,few,TRBD1
CATSRGAGRETQYF,TGTGCCACCAGCAGAGGCGCAGGGAGAGAGACCCAGTACTTC,TRBV15,TRBJ2-5,few,.
CASSVVDNSGYGYTF,TGTGCCAGCAGCGTAGTGGACAACTCCGGGTATGGCTACACCTTC,TRBV9,TRBJ1-2,.,.
CASSLQGSQPQHF,TGTGCCAGCAGCCTACAGGGTAGTCAGCCCCAGCATTTT,TRBV7-9,TRBJ1-5,.,.
CARTTAIGETQYF,TGTGCCAGGACGACGGCAATCGGGGAGACCCAGTACTTC,TRBV13,TRBJ2-5,.,.
CASSALGTALGTLHF,TGTGCCAGCAGTGCCCTAGGGACTGCGCTGGGGACCCTCCACTTT,TRBV27,TRBJ1-6,once,.
CSTLGLLGNTEAFF,TGCAGCACTCTAGGCCTCCTCGGCAACACTGAAGCTTTCTTT,TRBV29-1,TRBJ1-1,.,.
CASSQLPGSSGANVLTF,TGCGCCAGCAGCCAACTTCCTGGTAGCTCTGGGGCCAACGTCCTGACTTTC,TRBV5-1,TRBJ2-6,.,.
CASSQALPGVREKLFF,TGCGCCAGCAGCCAAGCCCTACCGGGAGTACGGGAAAAACTGTTTTTT,TRBV4-1,TRBJ1-4,.,.
CASSYSGARAGETQYF,TGTGCCAGCAGTTACTCGGGAGCTCGTGCCGGGGAGACCCAGTACTTC,TRBV6-6,TRBJ2-5,.,.
CASRLRSYTGELFF,TGTGCCAGCAGGCTTAGGTCCTACACCGGGGAGCTGTTTTTT,TRBV27,TRBJ2-2,few,.
CSVDPSSGGASGTQYF,TGCAGCGTTGACCCCTCTAGCGGGGGGGCGTCTGGGACCCAGTACTTC,TRBV29-1,TRBJ2-5,.,TRBD2
CASSSRSGERRETQYF,TGTGCCAGCAGTTCCCGGTCCGGGGAGCGAAGAGAGACCCAGTACTTC,TRBV7-3,TRBJ2-5,.,.
CASSHSGGNYGYTF,TGTGCCAGCAGCCACTCCGGGGGAAACTATGGCTACACCTTC,TRBV7-9,TRBJ1-2,few,.
CASSVAGSGLLSGNTIYF,TGTGCCAGCAGCGTAGCCGGGTCAGGCCTCCTCTCTGGAAACACCATATATTTT,TRBV9,TRBJ1-3,.,.
CASAGTQQAKNIQYF,TGTGCCTCCGCCGGGACACAGCAAGCCAAAAACATTCAGTACTTC,TRBV30,TRBJ2-4,.,.
CASSAGRYEQYF,TGTGCCAGCAGTGCCGGGCGCTACGAGCAGTACTTC,TRBV25-1,TRBJ2-7,.,.
CASSQDLAARYNTGELFF,TGTGCCAGCAGCCAAGATCTCGCGGCCCGTTATAATACCGGGGAGCTGTTTTTT,TRBV7-2,TRBJ2-2,few,.
CAWNQLPGGQETQYF,TGTGCCTGGAATCAGTTACCGGGAGGGCAAGAGACCCAGTACTTC,TRBV30,TRBJ2-5,.,TRBD2
CSVTTLGEQYF,TGCAGCGTGACAACCTTGGGCGAGCAGTACTTC,TRBV29-1,TRBJ2-7,few,.